The entry below describes one T cell receptor (beta chain). This clonotype was detected many times. It has no known antigen specificity. No base qualities exist here, and no much larger clone lies one base off it. The CDR3 numbers 13 residues from cysteine through phenylalanine. CDR3 DNA only is kept here, 39 bases in frame from base 1. V has 5 bases trimmed and J has 4 bases trimmed; junction bases matching no gene number 5. CDR1 and CDR2, looked up from the germline V gene (reference sequence), are LNHDA and SQIVND. The data stem from a study of early T cells in non-severe SARS-CoV-2 infection (dated by TCRdb to about 2021). Regarding the research as a whole: Because TCR sequencing relied on bulk RNA taken from unsorted whole blood, pairing of alpha and beta chains was not possible.

Library preparation used 5' RACE. Instrument on record: NextSeq 500. To correct for sequencing error and PCR bias, the TCR library protocol tagged individual cDNA molecules with unique molecular identifiers. TCR alpha and beta chains were both sequenced, and the abundances of alpha and beta sequences in each sample were closely correlated with each other. On the authors' methods: Decombinator V4 was used to annotate the V gene, J gene and CDR3 of the TCR sequences. TCRs were defined as expanded if a significant change between any two time points was detected under a Poisson model with p below 0.0001. Abundances of TCRs were expressed as counts per million after normalisation to the total number of TCRs sequenced in each sample. MAIT TCRs were defined by TRAV1-2 paired with TRAJ12, TRAJ20 or TRAJ33, and iNKT TCRs by TRAV10 paired with TRAJ18. VDJdb, accessed on 1 November 2021, was searched for TCRs annotated for CMV, EBV and SARS-CoV-2, and TCRs annotated for more than one antigen were excluded. Using fastp trimming at Q25 and MiXCR clonotype assembly, TCRdb reanalyzed the public sequencing data and kept in-frame beta chains. Entries that share a CDR3 protein sequence are merged under the most common genes and DNA. The V and J calls come from TCRdb's annotation, not from the publication. This sample lists 20,000 to 25,000 distinct CDR3 sequences; around 4% were detected once. The top ten hold 15% to 18% of the sample.

This was a case-control study nested in a cohort of healthcare workers in London, UK, who had nasopharyngeal swab PCR tests and blood samples taken every week. Healthcare workers were recruited between 23 and 31 March 2020, during the week of the UK lockdown, and were followed weekly for up to about 15 weeks. What the work shows at the level of the full study, not this receptor alone: VDJdb matching was skewed toward anti-spike CD8 responses and likely underestimated virus-specific expansions, missing private and CD4 specificities.

The rearrangement combines TRBV19 with TRBJ2-7, and 7 junction bases match TRBD1. Sequencing was performed on whole blood. This clonotype originated in an adult who was a healthcare worker with PCR-confirmed SARS-CoV-2 infection or an uninfected control (not recorded which). The CDR3 reads as follows: CASSRDSSYEQYF. The nucleotide sequence reads TGTGCCAGTAGTCGGGACAGTAGTTACGAGCAGTACTTC.